Given below is one TCR beta chain in context. Only in-frame clones appear in the TCRdb table, and some are missing; sequencing was by immunoSEQ multiplex PCR. Among about 110,000 clones listed, 70% to 90% were seen once. This entry belongs to a study of blood T cell repertoires in COVID-19. About the research overall: Samples taken during acute and convalescent COVID-19 were collected in the United States, Italy and Spain.

Germline V gives CDR1 SNHLY, CDR2 FYNNEI. J was trimmed by 3 bases and V by 8 bases; bases with no gene match: 10. This CDR3 comprises 14 residues. The sample taken for sequencing was peripheral blood. The TCR was taken from a man aged 50 to 59 with active or convalescent COVID-19. The chain couples TRBV2 to TRBJ2-7; 7 nucleotides align to TRBD1. This CDR3 is CASAAGDRFYEQYF. The CDR3 bases are TGTGCCAGCGCCGCTGGGGACAGATTCTACGAGCAGTACTTC.